This is a list of T cell receptor beta chains from one sample in a study of OX40 agonist ivuxolimab in advanced cancers. Sequencing was performed with immunoSEQ multiplex PCR; in TCRdb, only in-frame clones are kept and a portion is missing. The sample has 60,000 or so clones; 75% to 90% are singletons. This sample comprised CD4+ or CD8+ T cells sorted from blood, obtained in a trial of the OX40 agonist ivuxolimab. Receptors were obtained from an adult with an advanced solid tumor such as melanoma, head and neck, liver or kidney cancer. Both conserved end residues are part of each CDR3. Fields, in order: clone size, V gene, D gene, J gene, CDR3 protein, CDR3 DNA. The D gene is left open where the match is weak. Some rows have no size entry. The others give once, few or many, or a class for an expanded clone.

>NA|TRBV19|TRBD1|TRBJ2-7
CASSLGGQGALEQYF
TGTGCCAGTAGTCTCGGAGGACAGGGGGCGCTTGAGCAGTACTTC
>NA|TRBV9|NA|TRBJ1-3
CASSVTSGTYSGNTIYF
TGTGCCAGCAGCGTTACCTCCGGGACATACTCTGGAAACACCATATATTTT
>NA|TRBV30|TRBD1|TRBJ2-7
CAWRDRGFFWDNEQYF
TGTGCCTGGAGGGACAGGGGTTTTTTTTGGGACAACGAGCAGTACTTC
>NA|TRBV6-5|NA|TRBJ2-5
CASSSGEEGARTQYF
TGTGCCAGCAGTTCCGGCGAAGAGGGTGCGCGGACCCAGTACTTC
>NA|TRBV19|NA|TRBJ2-6
CASSLAPLISGANVLTF
TGTGCCAGTAGTCTCGCCCCCCTGATCTCTGGGGCCAACGTCCTGACTTTC
>few|TRBV7-6|NA|TRBJ2-5
CASSYVSQETQYF
TGTGCCAGCAGCTACGTGAGCCAAGAGACCCAGTACTTC
>NA|TRBV7-9|TRBD2|TRBJ2-3
CASSFGLAGDTQYF
TGTGCCAGCAGCTTCGGACTAGCGGGGGATACGCAGTATTTT
>once|TRBV27|NA|TRBJ2-5
CASSLLGGETQYF
TGTGCCAGCAGTTTATTAGGAGGGGAGACCCAGTACTTC
>NA|TRBV10-1|TRBD1|TRBJ2-3
CASRDRVGDTQYF
TGCGCCAGCAGGGACAGGGTGGGAGATACGCAGTATTTT
>once|TRBV7-2|NA|TRBJ2-1
CASSFYNEQFF
TGTGCCAGCAGTTTCTACAATGAGCAGTTCTTC
>once|TRBV6-1|NA|TRBJ1-2
CASSEGYGYTF
TGTGCCAGCAGTGAAGGATATGGCTACACCTTC
>NA|TRBV7-6|NA|TRBJ2-3
CASSSMASWDTQYF
TGTGCCAGCAGTTCTATGGCCTCTTGGGACACGCAGTATTTT
>NA|TRBV6-5|TRBD1|TRBJ2-7
CASSYSVQGVYEQYF
TGTGCCAGCAGTTACTCAGTTCAGGGGGTCTACGAGCAGTACTTC
>NA|TRBV6-6|NA|TRBJ1-1
CASSYSRGTEAFF
TGTGCCAGCAGTTACTCCCGTGGCACTGAAGCTTTCTTT
>NA|TRBV5-1|TRBD2|TRBJ2-5
CASSFGLAGRKETQYF
TGCGCCAGCAGCTTTGGTCTAGCGGGACGGAAAGAGACCCAGTACTTC
>NA|TRBV7-2|TRBD1|TRBJ2-4
CASSLAGTGLMVAKNIQYF
TGTGCCAGCAGCTTAGCCGGGACAGGGCTTATGGTGGCCAAAAACATTCAGTACTTC
>NA|TRBV5-6|TRBD1|TRBJ1-4
CASSVSGTGDEKLFF
TGTGCCAGCAGCGTTTCCGGGACAGGGGACGAAAAACTGTTTTTT
>NA|TRBV10-3|NA|TRBJ2-7
CATTSGLSSYEQYF
TGTGCCACCACCTCCGGACTGAGCTCCTACGAGCAGTACTTC
>once|TRBV7-2|TRBD1|TRBJ2-7
CASSWGQASYEQYF
TGTGCCAGCAGCTGGGGACAGGCCTCCTACGAGCAGTACTTC
>NA|TRBV6-1|NA|TRBJ2-7
CASSANRGGMNEQYF
TGTGCCAGCAGTGCAAACAGGGGGGGAATGAACGAGCAGTACTTC
>NA|TRBV6-6|NA|TRBJ1-1
CASSYNPTMNTEAFF
TGTGCCAGCAGTTACAACCCAACCATGAACACTGAAGCTTTCTTT
>NA|TRBV15|NA|TRBJ1-2
CATAQGALLYGYTF
TGTGCCACCGCCCAAGGGGCCCTACTCTATGGCTACACCTTC
>NA|TRBV11-3|NA|TRBJ1-1
CASSLGDTTAMNTEAFF
TGTGCCAGCAGCTTAGGGGACACCACCGCTATGAACACTGAAGCTTTCTTT
>NA|TRBV7-7|NA|TRBJ2-7
CASSPHLSYEQYF
TGTGCTAGCAGCCCGCACCTTTCCTACGAGCAGTACTTC
>NA|TRBV7-6|NA|TRBJ2-7
CASSLAAITGYEQYF
TGTGCCAGCAGCTTAGCCGCGATAACGGGCTACGAGCAGTACTTC
>NA|TRBV30|NA|TRBJ2-6
CAWSTGSSGANVLTF
TGTGCCTGGAGTACAGGGAGCTCTGGGGCCAACGTCCTGACTTTC
>once|TRBV6-5|TRBD1|TRBJ1-5
CASILGQGTPGPQHF
TGTGCCAGCATCCTGGGACAGGGGACCCCAGGGCCCCAGCATTTT
>NA|TRBV7-2|NA|TRBJ2-7
CASSKGTESYEQYF
TGTGCCAGCTCAAAAGGTACAGAATCCTACGAGCAGTACTTC
>few|TRBV19|NA|TRBJ2-7
CASSIDRGGLASEQYF
TGTGCCAGTAGTATAGATCGGGGAGGACTGGCTAGCGAGCAGTACTTC
>NA|TRBV2|TRBD2|TRBJ2-1
CASTGLQRGGDNEQFF
TGTGCCAGCACGGGACTACAGCGGGGGGGCGACAATGAGCAGTTCTTC
>NA|TRBV28|TRBD2|TRBJ2-5
CASSTRTSGGGQETQYF
TGTGCCAGCAGTACCCGCACTAGCGGGGGGGGCCAAGAGACCCAGTACTTC
>NA|TRBV5-1|TRBD2|TRBJ2-1
CASSSGLGTYNEQFF
TGCGCCAGCAGCTCGGGACTAGGCACCTACAATGAGCAGTTCTTC
>NA|TRBV7-9|TRBD1|TRBJ1-2
CASSPVGQAGGKRDYGYTF
TGTGCCAGCAGCCCAGTGGGGCAGGCAGGGGGAAAGAGGGACTATGGCTACACCTTC
>NA|TRBV11-3|NA|TRBJ2-5
CASSPDSQETQYF
TGTGCCAGCAGCCCGGACAGTCAAGAGACCCAGTACTTC
>NA|TRBV19|NA|TRBJ1-1
CASTATNEAFF
TGTGCCAGTACCGCGACAAACGAAGCTTTCTTT
>NA|TRBV5-4|NA|TRBJ1-3
CASSTLGNTIYF
TGTGCCAGCAGCACCTTGGGAAACACCATATATTTT
>NA|TRBV7-2|NA|TRBJ1-5
CASSLISNQPQHF
TGTGCCAGCAGCTTAATCAGCAATCAGCCCCAGCATTTT
>NA|TRBV29-1|NA|TRBJ1-1
CSVDRAYTEAFF
TGCAGCGTTGACAGGGCCTACACTGAAGCTTTCTTT
>few|TRBV5-5|TRBD2|TRBJ2-3
CASSPGLARDTQYF
TGTGCCAGCAGCCCCGGACTAGCAAGAGATACGCAGTATTTT
>NA|TRBV19|NA|TRBJ2-3
CASSTQSADTQYF
TGTGCCAGTAGTACCCAGTCCGCAGATACGCAGTATTTT